These 30 T cell receptor beta chains were all obtained from the same sample, sequenced in a study of T cells after yellow fever vaccination. Each CDR3 protein is one row after TCRdb ran MiXCR on the 5' RACE reads. Altogether approximately 330,000 distinct CDR3 sequences are present, approximately 12% being singletons, with the ten largest covering approximately 3.4%. Specimen: CD4+ T cells sorted from PBMCs, collected 15 days after the yellow fever booster vaccination. These receptors were taken from a man in his late teens or twenties who received the YFV17D yellow fever vaccine.

This clonotype was detected only a few times. This sequence joins TRBV7-9 and TRBJ1-6; D perhaps matches TRBD1 (6 bases). CDR1 SEHNR and CDR2 FQNEAQ come from the germline V gene (reference sequence). This CDR3 is 17 amino acids long. Trimming removed 4 bases at V and 10 bases at J, with 23 bases between. DNA for the CDR3: TGTGCCAGCAGCTACGCCTTGGGTGGGGGCGCCGAATCACCCCTCCACTTT. Protein sequence: CASSYALGGGAESPLHF.

The chain combines TRBV5-1 with TRBJ2-5; 9 bases match TRBD2. Per germline, CDR1 SGHRS and CDR2 YFSETQ. The CDR3 is made up of 14 amino acids. V trimming: 4 bases; J trimming: 2 bases; junction bases outside the gene matches: 3. The CDR3 nucleotides read TGCGCCAGCAGCGGGGGACTAGCACAAGAGACCCAGTACTTC. Its protein product is CASSGGLAQETQYF.

The chain couples TRBV9 to TRBJ2-3; D gene unclear. The germline V and J ends were trimmed by 3 bases and 5 bases, with 16 bases remaining between them. Germline V gene lookup returns CDR1 SGDLS and CDR2 YYNGEE. This CDR3 contains 15 residues. The chain's CDR3 is CASSAPGSSKDTQYF. CDR3 DNA sequence: TGTGCCAGCAGCGCTCCAGGCAGTTCCAAAGATACGCAGTATTTT.

This clonotype was seen only a few times. This chain links TRBV6-5 with TRBJ1-5; TRBD1 matches at 7 bases. This CDR3 comprises 15 residues. J lost 2 bases, V lost 5 bases, and 6 bases had no gene match. The V gene's germline CDR1 is MNHEY and CDR2 SVGAGI. This CDR3 reads CASSRDRFGNQPQHF. The CDR3 region has the DNA TGTGCCAGCAGTCGGGACAGATTTGGCAATCAGCCCCAGCATTTT.

This clonotype was observed many times. V usage is TRBV29-1 and J usage is TRBJ2-3; D remains ambiguous. Germline V gene sequence: CDR1 SQVTM, CDR2 ANQGSEA. V lost 6 bases, J lost 0 bases, and 16 bases lay in between. The CDR3 consists of 15 residues. CDR3 nucleotides: TGCAGCGTCGCACGAATACAGAGTAGCACAGATACGCAGTATTTT. It yields the protein CSVARIQSSTDTQYF.

In its sample, this clonotype was seen many times. The rearrangement joins TRBV7-2 to TRBJ2-5, with D possibly matching TRBD1 (5 bases). V was trimmed by 0 bases and J by 0 bases, leaving 11 bases between them. The length of the CDR3 is 16 residues. Germline V gives CDR1 SGHTA, CDR2 FQGNSA. This CDR3 reads CASSLAKGLDQETQYF. CDR3 coding DNA: TGTGCCAGCAGCTTAGCGAAGGGGCTGGACCAAGAGACCCAGTACTTC.

This clonotype has a handful of counts. V gene TRBV12-3 or TRBV12-4 combines with J gene TRBJ1-5; TRBD1 might be the D (5 bases). V gave up 2 bases and J gave up 6 bases, with 14 bases separating them. This CDR3 spans 15 amino acids. The CDR3 bases are TGTGCCAGCAGTTTACGGGGGGAAGGAGGTCAGCCCCAGCATTTT. Protein: CASSLRGEGGQPQHF.

This clonotype was counted only a few times. The chain carries TRBV10-2 and TRBJ2-3; 7 bases fit TRBD1. The length of the CDR3 is 15 residues. Per the germline V gene, CDR1 is WSHSY and CDR2 is SAAADI. The V segment lost 6 bases and the J segment 3 bases; nucleotides outside the gene matches: 9. CDR3 in amino acids: CASRGQGVTTDTQYF. CDR3 DNA sequence: TGCGCCAGCAGAGGTCAGGGGGTAACGACAGATACGCAGTATTTT.

This clonotype appeared a few times. V usage is TRBV15 and J usage is TRBJ1-2; no clear D gene. The CDR3 contains 14 residues. Trimming shortened V by 0 bases and J by 4 bases, and 9 bases separated the two germline ends. Germline CDR1 is LNHNV and CDR2 is YYDKDF (reference sequence). CDR3 loop: CATSRDRVSYGYTF. CDR3 bases: TGTGCCACCAGCAGAGATCGCGTGAGCTATGGCTACACCTTC.

There are many counts of this clonotype. The CDR3: CATKQGEEGYTF. The CDR3, as DNA: TGCGCCACTAAACAGGGTGAGGAGGGCTACACCTTC. The chain couples TRBV5-1 to TRBJ1-2; D is perhaps TRBD1 (6 bases). CDR1 and CDR2 from the germline V gene are SGHRS and YFSETQ. Trimming pared 9 bases from V and 8 bases from J, leaving 17 bases between. CDR3 length: 12 amino acids.

The chain employs TRBV20-1 and TRBJ1-4; D is undetermined. This CDR3 is built from 14 residues. The germline CDR1 and CDR2 sequences are DFQATT and SNEGSKA (reference sequence). V lost 5 bases and J lost 5, with 15 bases in between. CDR3 in amino acids: CSAAPTEHNEKLFF. CDR3 bases: TGCAGTGCTGCCCCAACAGAACACAATGAAAAACTGTTTTTT.

The table lists this clonotype with a few counts. This chain links TRBV12-3 or TRBV12-4 with TRBJ2-3; 10 bases align to TRBD1. This CDR3 is built from 14 residues. After removal of 10 bases from V and 6 bases from J, the junction contained 10 bases not matched to a gene. The CDR3 DNA is TGTGCCACACGACAGGGGGCAATCAAGGATACGCAGTATTTT. Encoded protein: CATRQGAIKDTQYF.

This clonotype was observed many times. The genes are TRBV15 and TRBJ2-1; D tentatively fits TRBD1 or TRBD2 (5 bases each). The CDR3 has 15 amino acids. V lost 6 bases and J lost 8, with 20 bases in between. Germline V gene data show CDR1 as LNHNV and CDR2 as YYDKDF (reference sequence). The CDR3 reads CATRLGVGRVDEQFF. DNA for the CDR3: TGTGCCACCAGGCTGGGTGTGGGACGAGTTGATGAGCAGTTCTTC.

The CDR3 DNA sequence: TGCGCCAGCAGTACCCCCCCGAACACTGAAGCTTTCTTT. Translated: CASSTPPNTEAFF. The rearrangement joins TRBV5-1 to TRBJ1-1; D call uncertain. Germline CDR1 reads SGHRS; CDR2 reads YFSETQ. With 5 bases removed from V and 1 base from J, the gap between germline ends came to 9 bases. The CDR3 runs 13 residues.

CDR3 DNA: TGTGCCAGCAGCCCAAGGACGGGACGAAGCTCTGGGGCCAACGTCCTGACTTTC. As protein: CASSPRTGRSSGANVLTF. The rearrangement uses TRBV12-3 or TRBV12-4 and TRBJ2-6; either TRBD1 or TRBD2 may supply D (5 bases each). Trimming took off 6 bases at V and 0 bases at J, with 18 bases between the two ends. CDR3 length: 18 residues.

Only one count was recorded for this clonotype. V usage is TRBV12-3 or TRBV12-4 and J usage is TRBJ2-3, with 10 bases lining up with TRBD1. The CDR3 runs 15 residues. The junction had 7 bases not matched to a gene; V was cut back by 4 bases and J by 6 bases. CDR3 loop: CASSSLDRGVDTQYF. CDR3 sequence (DNA): TGTGCCAGCAGTTCCCTGGACAGGGGGGTCGATACGCAGTATTTT.

The chain uses TRBV19 and TRBJ1-1; 9 positions agree with TRBD1. Germline V gene sequence: CDR1 LNHDA, CDR2 SQIVND (reference sequence). The CDR3 consists of 14 residues. The V and J ends lost 6 bases and 4 bases, in that order; junction bases with no gene match: 6. CDR3 bases: TGTGCCAGTAGGGCGACAGGGGGGAGCACTGAAGCTTTCTTT. It codes for CASRATGGSTEAFF.

In this sample, this clonotype turned up many times. The V and J genes are TRBV18 and TRBJ1-6; D gene unclear. The CDR3 totals 13 residues. Germline assignment: CDR1 KGHSH and CDR2 LQKENI. V lost 8 bases to trimming and J lost 8 bases, with 13 bases between them. The CDR3 DNA reads TGTGCCAGCCGGGCGGACCAGGATTCACCCCTCCACTTT. Residues: CASRADQDSPLHF.

V and J are TRBV27 and TRBJ1-5; 9 bases match TRBD1. CDR1 MNHEY and CDR2 SMNVEV come from the germline V gene (reference sequence). This CDR3 region has 13 residues. V lost 6 bases and J lost 7; bases outside the gene matches: 4. CDR3 bases: TGTGCCAGCAGGGGACAGGGTTACCAGCCCCAGCATTTT. It yields the protein CASRGQGYQPQHF.

This clonotype appeared a few times. The chain recombines TRBV11-2 with TRBJ2-7; unclear D gene. Germline lookup yields CDR1 SGHAT and CDR2 FQNNGV. Trimming cost V 6 bases and J 3 bases, with 6 bases left between them. The CDR3 spans 11 residues. The CDR3 protein is CASSRHYEQYV. CDR3 nucleotide sequence: TGTGCCAGCAGTCGTCACTACGAGCAGTACGTC.

This clonotype turned up a few times. The rearrangement uses TRBV7-3 and TRBJ2-3, with unresolved D. Germline CDR1 is SGHTA and CDR2 is FQGTGA. This CDR3 region has 11 residues. Trimming left V 1 base short and J 8 bases short, with 4 bases between. Written as DNA, the CDR3 is TGTGCCAGCAGCTTAATGGGTACGCAGTATTTT. Translation gives CASSLMGTQYF.

This clonotype has a handful of counts. The chain couples TRBV7-3 to TRBJ2-7; the D call may be TRBD1 or TRBD2 (5 bases each). Germline V gene lookup returns CDR1 SGHTA and CDR2 FQGTGA. V lost 5 bases, J lost 4 bases, and 12 bases lay in between. CDR3 length: 13 residues. In DNA, the CDR3 is TGTGCCAGCAGCCGGGACGGACGATACGAGCAGTACTTC. This gives the protein CASSRDGRYEQYF.

This clonotype was observed a few times. The chain is built from TRBV3-1 and TRBJ2-5; 12 nucleotides agree with TRBD2. V shed 8 bases, J shed 6 bases, and the junction held 7 bases outside the gene matches. Germline lookup yields CDR1 LGHDT and CDR2 YNNKEL (reference sequence). The CDR3 runs to 14 residues. CDR3 residues: CASASSGGGKTQYF. CDR3 bases: TGTGCCAGCGCGTCTAGCGGGGGGGGAAAGACCCAGTACTTC.

The chain employs TRBV20-1 and TRBJ2-5; D remains unclear. The CDR3 loop spans 13 amino acids. Deletions cut 5 bases from V and 1 base from J, with 11 bases between. CDR1 and CDR2 from the germline V gene are DFQATT and SNEGSKA (reference sequence). CDR3 in amino acids: CSAPRPPQETQYF. The CDR3 bases are TGCAGTGCTCCCCGTCCCCCCCAAGAGACCCAGTACTTC.

The rearrangement uses TRBV4-1 and TRBJ1-3, with D possibly TRBD1 on 5 matching bases. The CDR3 sequence is 15 residues long. Between the trimmed V and J ends, which lost 2 bases and 0 bases, there was a span of 8 bases. CDR1 MGHRA and CDR2 YSYEKL come from the germline V gene. CDR3 nucleotides: TGCGCCAGCAGCCAACTGACAGTCTCTGGAAACACCATATATTTT. It translates to CASSQLTVSGNTIYF.

CDR3: CASSVGPGGRADTQYF. Here the CDR3 DNA reads TGTGCCAGCAGCGTAGGTCCGGGGGGGCGCGCAGATACGCAGTATTTT. The rearrangement uses TRBV9 and TRBJ2-3, with 8 positions matching TRBD2. V lost 0 bases, J lost 4 bases, and 7 bases stayed unmatched. The germline V gene has CDR1 SGDLS and CDR2 YYNGEE. The CDR3 spans 16 residues.

In this sample, this clonotype turned up a few times. This chain joins TRBV9 and TRBJ2-3; D might be TRBD2 (7 bases). The CDR3 length is 15 residues. With 6 bases removed from V and 2 bases from J, the gap between germline ends came to 16 bases. Per the germline V gene, CDR1 is SGDLS and CDR2 is YYNGEE. CDR3: CASTSGEGITDTQYF. The CDR3 DNA is TGTGCCAGCACTTCAGGGGAGGGGATCACAGATACGCAGTATTTT.

This clonotype has just a few counts. The chain has TRBV6-2 or TRBV6-3 and TRBJ1-3; 7 bases are shared with TRBD1. Germline V lookup: CDR1 MNHEY, CDR2 SVGEGT. This CDR3 spans 16 amino acids. Trimming took 6 bases from V and 1 from J; bases not matched to a gene: 9. CDR3 nucleotides: TGTGCCAGCAGCTACCGGGACAGCGTTTCTGGAAACACCATATATTTT. Its translation is CASSYRDSVSGNTIYF.

This rearrangement joins TRBV7-8 to TRBJ2-1, with 8 bases identical to TRBD2. Germline assignment: CDR1 SGHVS and CDR2 FQNEAQ. Trimming took 6 bases from V and 3 from J; bases not matched to a gene: 7. CDR3 length: 15 amino acids. The CDR3 DNA sequence: TGTGCCAGCAGTAGGAGCGGGGGTATCTACAATGAGCAGTTCTTC. Protein: CASSRSGGIYNEQFF.

This clonotype was counted between two and nine times. The V gene is TRBV6-2 or TRBV6-3, the J gene TRBJ1-1; TRBD1 agrees at 8 bases. The V gene end was trimmed by 6 bases and the J gene end by 1 base; junction bases not matched to a gene: 7. Germline CDR1 and CDR2: MNHEY and SVGEGT. The CDR3 runs to 15 residues. CDR3 sequence: CASSDWTGWNTEAFF. CDR3 DNA sequence: TGTGCCAGCAGCGACTGGACAGGGTGGAACACTGAAGCTTTCTTT.